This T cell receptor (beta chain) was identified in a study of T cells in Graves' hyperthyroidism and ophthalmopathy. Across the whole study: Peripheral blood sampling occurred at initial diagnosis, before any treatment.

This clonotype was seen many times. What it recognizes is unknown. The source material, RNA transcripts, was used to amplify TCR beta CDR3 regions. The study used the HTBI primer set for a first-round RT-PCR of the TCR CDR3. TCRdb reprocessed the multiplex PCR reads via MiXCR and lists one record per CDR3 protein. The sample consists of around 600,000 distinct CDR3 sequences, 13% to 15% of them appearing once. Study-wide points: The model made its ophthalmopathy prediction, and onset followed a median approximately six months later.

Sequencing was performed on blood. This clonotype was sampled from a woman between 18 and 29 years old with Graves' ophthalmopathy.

The CDR3, as DNA: TGTGCCAGCAGCGGAATCGGACAGATCCATGGCTACACCTTC. It encodes CASSGIGQIHGYTF. The V and J genes are TRBV5-6 and TRBJ1-2, with D possibly TRBD1 on 6 matching bases. The germline CDR1 and CDR2 sequences are SGHDT and YYEEEE. The CDR3 is made up of 14 amino acids. V lost 4 bases and J lost 6, with 16 bases in between.